Listed here are 13 T cell receptor beta chains from one sample, sequenced in a study of blood T cell repertoires in COVID-19. Generated by immunoSEQ multiplex PCR, the TCRdb table keeps only in-frame clones and is missing some. The repertoire includes 300,000 to 450,000 clones, 80% to 90% of them detected once, and approximately 3% sits in the top ten. The sequencing input was peripheral blood. Receptor source: a woman in her thirties with COVID-19, enrolled during active disease.

The chain carries TRBV29-1 and TRBJ2-6, with TRBD1 as a possible D gene (6 bases). Trimming stripped 1 base from V and 1 base from J, with 11 bases between. The CDR3 loop spans 16 amino acids. The germline CDR1 and CDR2 sequences are SQVTM and ANQGSEA. The CDR3 here is CSVEARDRSGANVLTF. CDR3 bases: TGCAGCGTTGAAGCCAGAGACAGGTCTGGGGCCAACGTCCTGACTTTC.

The chain links TRBV5-1 to TRBJ2-2; 9 bases are a match to TRBD1. V shed 4 bases, J shed 1 base, and the junction held 2 bases outside the gene matches. There are 15 residues in the CDR3. Germline V gene sequence: CDR1 SGHRS, CDR2 YFSETQ. CDR3 region: CASSGGQGNTGELFF. In DNA, the CDR3 is TGCGCCAGCAGCGGGGGACAGGGGAACACCGGGGAGCTGTTTTTT.

The chain recombines TRBV7-6 with TRBJ2-1, with 9 bases matching TRBD1. After removal of 5 bases from V and 1 base from J, the junction contained 12 bases not matched to a gene. The CDR3 is 18 amino acids. CDR1 is SGHVS, CDR2 FNYEAQ, per germline. The CDR3 protein is CASSRSKLQGASYNEQFF. The DNA for the CDR3 is TGTGCCAGCAGCCGGAGTAAACTACAGGGGGCTTCCTACAATGAGCAGTTCTTC.

This clone has a single count. The rearrangement links TRBV30 to TRBJ1-4; weak D call: TRBD1 (6 bases). Deletions cut 0 bases from V and 7 bases from J, with 9 bases between. CDR3 size: 13 residues. CDR1 and CDR2 (germline): GTSNPN, SVGIG (reference sequence). CDR3 bases: TGTGCCTGGAGTGTACAGGGTGGTGAAAAACTGTTTTTT. Translating it yields CAWSVQGGEKLFF.

This clone was picked up many times. This sample also contains other DNA sequences that code for the same CDR3. J is TRBJ1-2 and V is TRBV5-4; weak D call: TRBD1 (6 bases). V was shortened by 1 base and J by 4 bases, with 8 bases between the two germline ends. The CDR3 loop spans 13 amino acids. Germline CDR1 SGHNT, CDR2 YYREEE (reference sequence). CDR3 sequence (DNA): TGTGCCAGCAGCTTGCAGGGGTCCTATGGCTACACCTTC. Its translation is CASSLQGSYGYTF.

The genes are TRBV7-2 and TRBJ1-5; D is perhaps TRBD1 (5 bases). CDR1 SGHTA and CDR2 FQGNSA come from the germline V gene. V lost 0 bases to trimming and J lost 7 bases, with 16 bases between them. The CDR3 spans 16 residues. The CDR3 protein is CASSLAPSGREQPQHF. In DNA, the CDR3 is TGTGCCAGCAGCTTAGCGCCATCAGGGCGCGAACAGCCCCAGCATTTT.

The chain recombines TRBV28 with TRBJ1-2; TRBD1 matches at 10 bases. Trimming removed 3 bases from V and 3 bases from J; junction bases left unmatched: 16. This CDR3 region has 19 residues. The germline V gene has CDR1 MDHEN and CDR2 SYDVKM. The CDR3 region has the DNA TGTGCCAGCAGTTTCGCTCTGACAGGGGGCTTGGTTTATGACTATGGCTACACCTTC. Protein sequence: CASSFALTGGLVYDYGYTF.

The chain couples TRBV28 to TRBJ1-1; D unclear. The CDR3 consists of 14 residues. Trimming took off 4 bases at V and 6 bases at J, with 15 bases between the two ends. Germline V gives CDR1 MDHEN, CDR2 SYDVKM. CDR3 in amino acids: CASSWGASDSEAFF. CDR3 sequence (DNA): TGTGCCAGCAGTTGGGGAGCCAGCGACTCTGAAGCTTTCTTT.

The chain carries TRBV28 and TRBJ1-2; a weak D match, TRBD1 (5 bases). There are 15 residues in the CDR3. V was clipped by 6 bases and J by 1 base, with 15 bases between them. Germline CDR1 is MDHEN and CDR2 is SYDVKM. CDR3 DNA sequence: TGTGCCAGCAGAGGAACCAGGGAAAATAACTATGGCTACACCTTC. Translation: CASRGTRENNYGYTF.

This sequence joins TRBV7-2 and TRBJ1-4; TRBD1 is a possible D gene (6 bases). Germline-derived CDR1 and CDR2 are SGHTA and FQGNSA. The CDR3 loop spans 15 amino acids. Trimming took off 1 base at V and 3 bases at J, with 9 bases between the two ends. CDR3 region: CASSLGTVPNEKLFF. The CDR3 nucleotides are TGTGCCAGCAGCTTAGGGACAGTTCCTAATGAAAAACTGTTTTTT.

The rearrangement uses TRBV5-8 and TRBJ2-1; 10 nucleotides align to TRBD2. Trimming cost V 6 bases and J 3 bases; bases outside gene matches: 6. Germline V gives CDR1 SGHTS, CDR2 YDEGEE. The CDR3 runs 15 residues. The CDR3 DNA reads as TGTGCCAGCAAAAGGACTAGCGGCTTCTACAATGAGCAGTTCTTC. Translating it yields CASKRTSGFYNEQFF.

The chain couples TRBV7-2 to TRBJ2-7; a weak D match, TRBD2 (6 bases). V was pared by 4 bases and J by 1 base, with 8 bases between. Germline CDR1 SGHTA, CDR2 FQGNSA. This CDR3 region has 13 residues. The CDR3 coding sequence is TGTGCCAGCAGCTCCGGACTATCCTACGAGCAGTACGTC. It encodes CASSSGLSYEQYV.

The J gene is TRBJ2-3, the V gene TRBV7-2; 10 bases agree with TRBD2. V was pared by 5 bases and J by 5 bases, with 10 bases of the junction left unmatched. The CDR3 loop spans 16 amino acids. Germline CDR1 and CDR2: SGHTA and FQGNSA. CDR3 in amino acids: CASSLSGGPIGDTQYF. The CDR3, as DNA: TGTGCCAGCAGCCTTAGCGGGGGGCCGATCGGAGATACGCAGTATTTT.